This entry lists 23 T cell receptor beta chains sequenced from one sample in a study of cytomegalovirus exposure and HLA in healthy donors. Use of 60 Vbeta and 13 Jbeta primers characterized the PCR. Sequencing was performed with immunoSEQ multiplex PCR; in TCRdb, only in-frame clones are kept and a portion is missing. The data show roughly 56,000 clones, under 85% seen once. Input material: PBMCs. Receptors were obtained from a man aged 45-65 years in good health and CMV-seropositive.

V usage is TRBV2 and J usage is TRBJ1-2; 8 bases map to TRBD1. Germline assignment: CDR1 SNHLY and CDR2 FYNNEI. The ends lost 8 bases at V and 4 bases at J; junction bases unmatched: 6. The CDR3 totals 13 residues. The CDR3 is CASPGGQGYGYTF. CDR3 DNA sequence: TGTGCCAGCCCGGGTGGACAGGGCTATGGCTACACCTTC.

V and J are TRBV21-1 and TRBJ2-3; the D segment call TRBD2 is taken from the table without a DNA check. TRBV21-1 is assigned pseudogene status. CDR3 size: 20 residues. In nucleotides, the CDR3 is TGTGCCAGCAGGACCCCGAGGGCTAGCGGGAGTGCCCTAAGCACAGATACGCAGTATTTT. Protein: CASRTPRASGSALSTDTQYF.

In DNA form, the CDR3 reads TGTGCCAGCAGTGAAGGGAGAAGCTCCTACAATGAGCAGTTCTTC. As protein: CASSEGRSSYNEQFF. The chain combines TRBV2 with TRBJ2-1; the D is unclear. The CDR3 is made up of 15 amino acids. V gave up 1 base and J gave up 0 bases, with 7 bases separating them. Germline V gene data show CDR1 as SNHLY and CDR2 as FYNNEI.

Turning to this clone: A junction end diverges from the germline sequence, so it may reflect a read error. J is TRBJ2-7 and V is TRBV30, with D possibly being TRBD2 (6 bases). The length of the CDR3 is 14 residues. Germline-derived CDR1 and CDR2 are GTSNPN and SVGIG (reference sequence). CDR3 bases: TGTGCCTGGAGTTGGGGACTCGGCCCCTACGAGCAGTCCTTC. Translated, it gives CAWSWGLGPYEQSF.

This chain joins TRBV10-3 and TRBJ1-2, with D possibly TRBD1 on 6 matching bases. The germline gives CDR1 ENHRY, CDR2 SYGVKD. This CDR3 has 13 residues. V lost 6 bases, J lost 4 bases, and 12 bases lay in between. This CDR3 reads CAIRGTNGYGYTF. The CDR3 DNA follows: TGTGCCATCAGGGGGACAAATGGCTATGGCTACACCTTC.

The chain is built from TRBV25-1 and TRBJ1-4, with D tentatively TRBD1 (6 bases). The germline CDR1 and CDR2 sequences are MGHDK and SYGVNS. Trimming pared 4 bases from V and 7 bases from J, leaving 19 bases between. The CDR3 is 16 residues long. The DNA of the CDR3 is TGTGCCAGCAGTGTCAGGGGATCGCTCAGGGGTGAAAAACTGTTTTTT. This gives the protein CASSVRGSLRGEKLFF.

This clone has just a few counts. A far larger clone is one nucleotide away, so this likely arose from a read error. This chain connects TRBV19 to TRBJ2-1; D gene unclear. The V and J ends lost 3 bases and 5 bases respectively, with 14 bases between them. This CDR3 comprises 15 residues. The V gene's germline CDR1 is LNHDA and CDR2 SQIVND (reference sequence). The CDR3 DNA reads as TGTGCCAGTAGTATCGGCGCCCTAGAGCACAATGAGCAGTTCTTC. Amino acids: CASSIGALEHNEQFF.

This chain joins TRBV27 and TRBJ2-7; TRBD1 agrees at 11 bases. Germline lookup yields CDR1 MNHEY and CDR2 SMNVEV (reference sequence). CDR3 size: 14 residues. Trimming cost V 5 bases and J 2 bases; bases outside gene matches: 2. CDR3 sequence (DNA): TGTGCCAGCAGTCTGGACAGGGGGCCCTACGAGCAGTACTTC. It codes for CASSLDRGPYEQYF.

A few counts support this clone. The chain carries TRBV4-1 and TRBJ1-6, with a tentative D call TRBD1 (6 bases). The CDR3 runs to 16 residues. Germline V gene data show CDR1 as MGHRA and CDR2 as YSYEKL. V dropped 4 bases and J dropped 0 bases, with 10 bases sitting between them. The CDR3 here is CASSRQTGSYNSPLHF. The CDR3 region has the DNA TGCGCCAGCAGCCGCCAGACAGGCTCCTATAATTCACCCCTCCACTTT.

V is TRBV7-2 and J is TRBJ2-1; D is unclear. Germline V CDR1 and CDR2: SGHTA, FQGNSA. The length of the CDR3 is 14 residues. V was cut by 5 bases and J by 6 bases, with 14 bases left in between. The CDR3 loop is CASSPDRGTNEQFF. The CDR3, as DNA: TGTGCCAGCAGCCCCGACCGAGGCACCAATGAGCAGTTCTTC. The entire variable domain, with the rest obtained from reference TRBV7-2 and TRBJ2-1, is as follows: GAGVSQSPSNKVTEKGKDVELRCDPISGHTALYWYRQSLGQGLEFLIYFQGNSAPDKSGLPSDRFSAERTGGSVSTLTIQRTQQEDSAVYLCASSPDRGTNEQFFGPGTRLTVL.

The CDR3 DNA reads as TGTGCCAGCAGCTTAGCCCCCGGGACAGGAGCCGACAATGAGCAGTTCTTC. Translated: CASSLAPGTGADNEQFF. This chain connects TRBV7-9 to TRBJ2-1, with 8 bases matching TRBD1. Trimming cost V 0 bases and J 5 bases; bases outside gene matches: 9. CDR3 length: 17 amino acids. Germline values: CDR1 SEHNR, CDR2 FQNEAQ (reference sequence).

The chain employs TRBV6-5 and TRBJ2-1; no definite D call. Trimming removed 4 bases from V and 0 bases from J, with 13 bases in between. CDR1 MNHEY and CDR2 SVGAGI come from the germline V gene. The CDR3 runs 16 residues. The CDR3 DNA follows: TGTGCCAGCAGTTGGTCTGGTGAGAGCTCCTACAATGAGCAGTTCTTC. This translates into CASSWSGESSYNEQFF.

This clone was detected a few times. The chain carries TRBV28 and TRBJ1-4; the match to TRBD1 covers 7 bases. The CDR3 contains 18 residues. V was clipped by 5 bases and J by 3 bases; unmatched bases: 15. The germline CDR1 and CDR2 sequences are MDHEN and SYDVKM. CDR3 nucleotide sequence: TGTGCCAGCAGTCCCATGGGGACAGCGTTCGTTGCTAATGAAAAACTGTTTTTT. The encoded protein is CASSPMGTAFVANEKLFF.

The J gene is TRBJ1-2, the V gene TRBV6-5; TRBD1 aligns across 10 bases. Germline CDR1 MNHEY, CDR2 SVGAGI. The CDR3 runs 13 residues. J lost 8 bases, V lost 5 bases, and 5 bases had no gene match. As DNA, the CDR3 is TGTGCCAGCAGTCGGGACAGGGGTTGGGGCTACACCTTC. It specifies CASSRDRGWGYTF.

This rearrangement joins TRBV7-9 to TRBJ1-6; D is uncertain. This CDR3 spans 13 amino acids. CDR1 and CDR2 from the germline V gene are SEHNR and FQNEAQ (reference sequence). The V end lost 1 base, the J end lost 9 bases, and 7 bases lay between the germline ends. In nucleotides, the CDR3 is TGTGCCAGCAGCTTAGGTGAGATTTCACCCCTCCACTTT. Amino acids: CASSLGEISPLHF.

This clone occurred once. This chain joins TRBV4-3 and TRBJ1-1; D is perhaps TRBD1 (5 bases). CDR1 is LGHNA, CDR2 YSLEER, per germline. Trimming took 0 bases from V and 4 from J, leaving 12 bases between them. The CDR3 has 15 residues. CDR3 residues: CASSQDTGGGTEAFF. The CDR3 coding sequence is TGCGCCAGCAGCCAAGATACCGGGGGGGGCACTGAAGCTTTCTTT.

The CDR3 here is CASSPLRGEQYF. The CDR3 DNA follows: TGTGCCAGCTCACCCCTTCGGGGCGAGCAGTACTTC. This rearrangement joins TRBV18 to TRBJ2-7; D perhaps matches TRBD2 (5 bases). This CDR3 has 12 residues. Germline V lookup: CDR1 KGHSH, CDR2 LQKENI. Trimming cost V 3 bases and J 6 bases, with 9 bases left between them.

The genes are TRBV6-1 and TRBJ2-3, with 10 positions matching TRBD2. The CDR3 has 15 residues. J was trimmed by 2 bases and V by 6 bases; bases with no gene match: 5. CDR1 is MNHNS and CDR2 is SASEGT in the germline V gene. The CDR3 nucleotides read TGTGCCAGCAGACCCGGGACTAGCGACACAGATACGCAGTATTTT. Translated: CASRPGTSDTDTQYF.

CDR3 amino acids: CASSSRQGGPYNEQFF. CDR3 coding DNA: TGTGCCAGCAGCTCACGACAGGGGGGACCCTACAATGAGCAGTTCTTC. The chain combines TRBV11-3 with TRBJ2-1, with 9 bases that match TRBD1. The V and J ends lost 4 bases and 2 bases, in that order; junction bases with no gene match: 6. This CDR3 is built from 16 residues. Per the germline V gene, CDR1 is SGHNT and CDR2 is YENEEA.

V gene TRBV6-1 combines with J gene TRBJ2-3; D might be TRBD2 (6 bases). V was trimmed by 8 bases and J by 4 bases, leaving 16 bases between them. The CDR3 has 14 residues. Germline V CDR1 and CDR2: MNHNS, SASEGT. The CDR3 protein is CASGPGGGADTQYF. In DNA, the CDR3 is TGTGCCAGCGGCCCCGGTGGAGGGGCAGATACGCAGTATTTT.

The rearrangement uses TRBV15 and TRBJ1-2; TRBD1 matches 11 bases. The germline V gene has CDR1 LNHNV and CDR2 YYDKDF (reference sequence). V trimming: 0 bases; J trimming: 3 bases; junction bases outside the gene matches: 0. The CDR3 contains 15 residues. The CDR3 coding sequence is TGTGCCACCAGCAGAGAGGGACAGGGGGACTATGGCTACACCTTC. Amino acid sequence: CATSREGQGDYGYTF. The variable domain in full, completed from reference TRBV15 and TRBJ1-2, reads DAMVIQNPRYQVTQFGKPVTLSCSQTLNHNVMYWYQQKSSQAPKLLFHYYDKDFNNEADTPDNFQSRRPNTSFCFLDIRSPGLGDTAMYLCATSREGQGDYGYTFGSGTRLTVV.

The sample holds a few counts of this clone. V and J are TRBV7-9 and TRBJ1-1; possibly TRBD1 for D (6 bases). The CDR3 is made up of 16 amino acids. Germline V gene data show CDR1 as SEHNR and CDR2 as FQNEAQ (reference sequence). The germline V and J ends were trimmed by 5 bases and 5 bases, with 21 bases remaining between them. Written as DNA, the CDR3 is TGTGCCAGCAGCCCCACCCGGGGGGCGGGGAAAACTGAAGCTTTCTTT. It is translated as CASSPTRGAGKTEAFF.

The rearrangement uses TRBV9 and TRBJ1-3, with D perhaps matching TRBD1 (6 bases). Trimming left V 5 bases short and J 7 bases short, with 19 bases between. Germline CDR1 is SGDLS and CDR2 is YYNGEE. This CDR3 comprises 15 residues. Here the CDR3 reads CASSRQGQTGNTIYF. CDR3 DNA sequence: TGTGCCAGCAGTCGCCAGGGACAAACGGGCAACACCATATATTTT.